This T cell receptor (beta chain) is from a study of PD-1 blockade in classical Hodgkin lymphoma. Study-wide results and caveats: CD4+ TCR diversity rose significantly by C4D1, and CD8+ TCR diversity did not. Healthy donors reportedly exceeded newly diagnosed patients in baseline TCR diversity.

As for this clone: Its antigen is still unknown.

The method was immunoSEQ multiplex PCR; TCRdb's version includes in-frame clones alone and lacks a portion of them. Here the sample spans around 1,300 clones, roughly three quarters being singletons. Every patient had relapsed following autologous stem cell transplantation, and cohorts differed in brentuximab vedotin exposure. Thawed PBMCs were the source of CD8+ T cells, obtained through magnetic negative selection. This CDR3 comprises 15 residues. The germline gives CDR1 SGHAT, CDR2 FQNNGV. Trimming shortened V by 3 bases and J by 0 bases, and 9 bases separated the two germline ends. The genes are TRBV11-2 and TRBJ2-1; D remains ambiguous. The sequences come from CD8+ T cells from blood, collected at baseline. This clonotype was obtained from a human donor with classical Hodgkin lymphoma. The CDR3 is CASSLTPYSYNEQFF. The DNA for the CDR3 is TGTGCCAGCAGCTTGACGCCCTACTCCTACAATGAGCAGTTCTTC.